These T cell receptor beta chains were read from a single sample in a study of siplizumab effects on memory and regulatory T cells. The method was immunoSEQ multiplex PCR; TCRdb's version includes in-frame clones alone and lacks a portion of them. The table records 100,000 to 110,000 clones, approximately 94% of them present only once. Sequencing was performed on non-Treg CD4+ T cells sorted from blood. All receptors derive from a human donor in good health. Each CDR3 is given with its conserved first and last residue. The D gene is left open where the match is weak. Size tells how often a clone was seen (once, few, many) or the class of an expanded clone, and some rows leave it out.

TRBV7-3,.,TRBJ2-3,.,CASSLGTGAPDTQYF,TGTGCCAGCAGCTTAGGGACGGGGGCCCCAGATACGCAGTATTTT
TRBV5-1,.,TRBJ2-5,TRBD2,CASSGVAGTQETQYF,TGCGCCAGCAGCGGGGTAGCGGGGACACAAGAGACCCAGTACTTC
TRBV5-4,.,TRBJ1-1,.,CASSLGRTEAFF,TGTGCCAGCAGCTTAGGACGCACTGAAGCTTTCTTT
TRBV10-1,.,TRBJ2-7,.,CASSEGGVGTYEQYF,TGCGCCAGCAGTGAAGGGGGTGTAGGAACTTACGAGCAGTACTTC
TRBV19,.,TRBJ2-4,TRBD2,CASSIGIRGVLQYF,TGTGCCAGTAGTATTGGAATACGGGGGGTCCTTCAGTACTTC
TRBV9,.,TRBJ2-5,.,CASNVGAEETQYF,TGTGCCAGCAACGTAGGGGCGGAAGAGACCCAGTACTTC
TRBV29-1,once,TRBJ2-3,.,CSVGSHITDTQYF,TGCAGCGTTGGGAGCCACATCACAGATACGCAGTATTTT
TRBV28,.,TRBJ2-7,.,CASSLVGAVSYEQYF,TGTGCCAGCAGTTTAGTGGGAGCGGTATCGTACGAGCAGTACTTC
TRBV10-3,.,TRBJ2-6,.,CAIRGDSGANVLTF,TGTGCCATCAGGGGGGACTCTGGGGCCAACGTCCTGACTTTC
TRBV4-2,.,TRBJ2-5,TRBD2,CASSQRSGGGQETQYF,TGTGCCAGCAGCCAACGTAGCGGGGGGGGACAAGAGACCCAGTACTTC
TRBV21-1,.,TRBJ2-7,.,CASSPLAGEYEQYF,TGTGCCAGCAGCCCACTAGCGGGCGAATACGAGCAGTACTTC
TRBV11-2,.,TRBJ2-1,.,CATLTGVGDNEQFF,TGTGCCACCTTGACGGGTGTAGGGGACAATGAGCAGTTCTTC
TRBV4-2,.,TRBJ1-4,.,CASSQEQGKREKLFF,TGTGCCAGCAGCCAAGAGCAGGGGAAACGGGAAAAACTGTTTTTT
TRBV29-1,.,TRBJ1-1,.,CSVEEVGVKNTEAFF,TGCAGCGTTGAAGAGGTAGGGGTGAAGAACACTGAAGCTTTCTTT
TRBV14,.,TRBJ2-6,.,CASSLRQAPPGANVLTF,TGTGCCAGCAGCCTCAGGCAGGCTCCCCCTGGGGCCAACGTCCTGACTTTC
TRBV19,.,TRBJ1-2,.,CASSIDLGNYYGYTF,TGTGCCAGTAGTATAGATCTAGGGAACTACTATGGCTACACCTTC
TRBV4-1,.,TRBJ2-7,TRBD2,CASSQGTSGVPHEQYF,TGCGCCAGCAGCCAAGGGACTAGCGGGGTCCCCCACGAGCAGTACTTC
TRBV5-1,once,TRBJ2-3,.,CASNLRGLRGVGSIDTQYF,TGCGCCAGCAACCTTCGAGGATTGCGAGGAGTAGGCTCAATAGATACGCAGTATTTT
TRBV10-3,.,TRBJ2-5,TRBD2,CAISESITGGRETQYF,TGTGCCATCAGTGAGTCGATTACGGGGGGAAGAGAGACCCAGTACTTC
TRBV21-1,once,TRBJ2-3,.,CASSKVRDRGLSDTQYF,TGTGCCAGCAGCAAAGTCCGGGACAGGGGGCTTTCAGATACGCAGTATTTT
TRBV28,.,TRBJ1-4,.,CASSLASREKLFF,TGTGCCAGCAGTTTGGCGTCCAGGGAAAAACTGTTTTTT
TRBV28,.,TRBJ2-7,.,CASSLQVLSEQYF,TGTGCCAGCAGTTTACAAGTCCTTAGCGAGCAGTACTTC
TRBV5-1,.,TRBJ2-7,.,CASSPTAGVGYEQYF,TGCGCCAGCAGCCCTACGGCCGGGGTGGGCTACGAGCAGTACTTC